A selection of T cell receptor beta chains follows, all from one sample in a study of shared clonotypes between healthy human individuals. Clones were read by immunoSEQ multiplex PCR, and TCRdb kept only the in-frame ones, dropping some. The sample yields around 320,000 clones, about nine tenths seen once. Material for sequencing was memory CD8+ T cells sorted from blood. These receptors came from a man between 18 and 29 years old in good health. Each CDR3 is given with its conserved first and last residue. Each record gives: V gene, J gene, D gene, clone size, CDR3 protein, CDR3 DNA. The D gene is left open where the match is weak. A row's size may be missing; if present it is once, few, many or a size class.

v_call: TRBV11-2
j_call: TRBJ2-2
d_call: NA
clone_size: NA
cdr3_aa: CASSLWSGVAGELFF
cdr3_nt: TGTGCCAGCAGCCTATGGTCTGGGGTAGCCGGGGAGCTGTTTTTT

v_call: TRBV7-8
j_call: TRBJ1-2
d_call: TRBD1
clone_size: once
cdr3_aa: CASSSRTGNFGYTF
cdr3_nt: TGTGCCAGCAGCTCCCGGACAGGGAACTTTGGCTACACCTTC

v_call: TRBV4-1
j_call: TRBJ1-1
d_call: NA
clone_size: NA
cdr3_aa: CASSQAPPGALNTEAFF
cdr3_nt: TGCGCCAGCAGCCAAGCCCCCCCGGGAGCCCTGAACACTGAAGCTTTCTTT

v_call: TRBV7-9
j_call: TRBJ2-7
d_call: NA
clone_size: NA
cdr3_aa: CASSGRRGHVPFPYEQYF
cdr3_nt: TGTGCCAGCAGCGGCAGGAGGGGACATGTACCATTTCCCTACGAGCAGTACTTC

v_call: TRBV7-9
j_call: TRBJ1-1
d_call: NA
clone_size: NA
cdr3_aa: CASSYLGQGRRTEAFF
cdr3_nt: TGTGCCAGCAGCTACCTCGGCCAGGGTCGACGCACTGAAGCTTTCTTT

v_call: TRBV10-3
j_call: TRBJ2-1
d_call: NA
clone_size: NA
cdr3_aa: CAISELQGTVYNEQFF
cdr3_nt: TGTGCCATCAGTGAGTTGCAGGGAACAGTCTACAATGAGCAGTTCTTC

v_call: TRBV19
j_call: TRBJ2-2
d_call: NA
clone_size: NA
cdr3_aa: CASSILGDTGELFF
cdr3_nt: TGTGCCAGTAGTATATTGGGGGACACCGGGGAGCTGTTTTTT

v_call: TRBV10-3
j_call: TRBJ2-3
d_call: TRBD2
clone_size: many
cdr3_aa: CAIRAVRGLVPDTQYF
cdr3_nt: TGTGCCATCAGGGCGGTCCGAGGACTAGTCCCAGATACGCAGTATTTT

v_call: TRBV6-5
j_call: TRBJ2-1
d_call: TRBD2
clone_size: once
cdr3_aa: CASSRSGSSYNEQFF
cdr3_nt: TGTGCCAGCAGTCGCAGCGGGAGTTCATACAATGAGCAGTTCTTC

v_call: TRBV27
j_call: TRBJ1-2
d_call: NA
clone_size: NA
cdr3_aa: CASMEVLGYGYTF
cdr3_nt: TGTGCCAGCATGGAAGTCTTAGGCTATGGCTACACCTTC

v_call: TRBV5-6
j_call: TRBJ2-7
d_call: NA
clone_size: NA
cdr3_aa: CASNPGQSYEQYF
cdr3_nt: TGTGCCAGCAACCCGGGACAATCCTACGAGCAGTACTTC

v_call: TRBV7-8
j_call: TRBJ2-3
d_call: NA
clone_size: NA
cdr3_aa: CASSFSLTDTQYF
cdr3_nt: TGTGCCAGCAGCTTCTCCCTCACAGATACGCAGTATTTT

v_call: TRBV7-9
j_call: TRBJ2-2
d_call: NA
clone_size: NA
cdr3_aa: CASSLPSGGTGTGELFF
cdr3_nt: TGTGCCAGCAGCTTACCCTCGGGAGGGACAGGGACCGGGGAGCTGTTTTTT

v_call: TRBV13
j_call: TRBJ1-6
d_call: NA
clone_size: NA
cdr3_aa: CASSLDGSNYNSPLHF
cdr3_nt: TGTGCCAGCAGCTTAGACGGCAGCAATTATAATTCACCCCTCCACTTT

v_call: TRBV28
j_call: TRBJ2-2
d_call: NA
clone_size: once
cdr3_aa: CAIRQITNTGELFF
cdr3_nt: TGTGCCATAAGACAGATTACGAACACCGGGGAGCTGTTTTTT

v_call: TRBV6-5
j_call: TRBJ1-1
d_call: NA
clone_size: NA
cdr3_aa: CASSYSSRDSEAFF
cdr3_nt: TGTGCCAGCAGTTACTCGAGCAGGGACTCTGAAGCTTTCTTT

v_call: TRBV5-5
j_call: TRBJ1-1
d_call: NA
clone_size: NA
cdr3_aa: CASSWWDTGTEAFF
cdr3_nt: TGTGCCAGCAGCTGGTGGGACACGGGCACTGAAGCTTTCTTT

v_call: TRBV19
j_call: TRBJ1-2
d_call: NA
clone_size: NA
cdr3_aa: CASRGHEPLNYGYTF
cdr3_nt: TGTGCCAGTAGAGGACACGAACCCTTAAACTATGGCTACACCTTC

v_call: TRBV9
j_call: TRBJ2-3
d_call: TRBD2
clone_size: NA
cdr3_aa: CASSLRTSGGSDTQYF
cdr3_nt: TGTGCCAGCAGCCTTCGGACTAGCGGGGGGTCAGATACGCAGTATTTT

v_call: TRBV13
j_call: TRBJ2-3
d_call: NA
clone_size: NA
cdr3_aa: CASSLADTDTQYF
cdr3_nt: TGTGCCAGCAGCTTAGCGGACACAGATACGCAGTATTTT

v_call: TRBV30
j_call: TRBJ2-3
d_call: TRBD2
clone_size: NA
cdr3_aa: CAWSPSGMYDTQYF
cdr3_nt: TGTGCCTGGAGCCCTAGCGGGATGTATGATACGCAGTATTTT

v_call: TRBV4-3
j_call: TRBJ2-5
d_call: NA
clone_size: NA
cdr3_aa: CASSRLLDPQETQYF
cdr3_nt: TGCGCCAGCAGCCGGCTGCTGGACCCCCAAGAGACCCAGTACTTC

v_call: TRBV28
j_call: TRBJ2-5
d_call: NA
clone_size: NA
cdr3_aa: CASSSTSGLLQETQYF
cdr3_nt: TGTGCCAGCAGTTCGACCTCGGGACTGCTCCAAGAGACCCAGTACTTC

v_call: TRBV11-2
j_call: TRBJ2-3
d_call: NA
clone_size: NA
cdr3_aa: CASSFPPGLPPPADTQYF
cdr3_nt: TGTGCCAGCAGCTTTCCTCCGGGACTCCCGCCTCCAGCAGATACGCAGTATTTT

v_call: TRBV28
j_call: TRBJ2-5
d_call: NA
clone_size: NA
cdr3_aa: CASSLRDGQETQYF
cdr3_nt: TGTGCCAGCAGTTTGCGGGACGGCCAAGAGACCCAGTACTTC